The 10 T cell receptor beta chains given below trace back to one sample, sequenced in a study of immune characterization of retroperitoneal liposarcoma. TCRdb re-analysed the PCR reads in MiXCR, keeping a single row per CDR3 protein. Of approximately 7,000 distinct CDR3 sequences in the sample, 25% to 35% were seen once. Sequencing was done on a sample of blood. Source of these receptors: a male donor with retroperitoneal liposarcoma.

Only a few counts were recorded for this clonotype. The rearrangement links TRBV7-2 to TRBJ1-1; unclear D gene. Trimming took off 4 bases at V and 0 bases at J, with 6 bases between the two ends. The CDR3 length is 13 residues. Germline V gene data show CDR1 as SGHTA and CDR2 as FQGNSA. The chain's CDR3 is CASSSGMNTEAFF. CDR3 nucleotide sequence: TGTGCCAGCAGCTCGGGGATGAACACTGAAGCTTTCTTT.

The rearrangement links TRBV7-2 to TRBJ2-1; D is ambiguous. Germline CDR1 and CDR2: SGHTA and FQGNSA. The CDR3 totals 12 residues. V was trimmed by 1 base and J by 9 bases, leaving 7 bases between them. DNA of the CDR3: TGTGCCAGCAGCTTAGTTGTTACTGAGCAGTTCTTC. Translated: CASSLVVTEQFF.

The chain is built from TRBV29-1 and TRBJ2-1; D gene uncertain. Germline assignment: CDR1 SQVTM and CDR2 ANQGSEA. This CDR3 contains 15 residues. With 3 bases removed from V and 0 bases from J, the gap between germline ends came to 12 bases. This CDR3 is CSVEGGISSYNEQFF. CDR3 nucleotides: TGCAGCGTTGAGGGTGGAATCAGCTCCTACAATGAGCAGTTCTTC.

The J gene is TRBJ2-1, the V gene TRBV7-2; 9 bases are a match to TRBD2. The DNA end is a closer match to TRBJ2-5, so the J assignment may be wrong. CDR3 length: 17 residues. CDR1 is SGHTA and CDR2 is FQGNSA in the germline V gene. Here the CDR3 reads CASSLEPIAGDFGTQYF. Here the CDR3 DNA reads TGTGCCAGCAGCTTAGAGCCCATAGCGGGAGATTTTGGGACCCAGTACTTC.

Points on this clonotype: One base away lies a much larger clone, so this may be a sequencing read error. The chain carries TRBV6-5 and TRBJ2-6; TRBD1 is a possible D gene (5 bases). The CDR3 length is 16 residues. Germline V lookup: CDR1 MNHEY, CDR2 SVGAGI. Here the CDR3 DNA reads TGTGTCAGCAGTTACTCTGACAGCTCTGGGGCCAACGTCCCGACTTTC. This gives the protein CVSSYSDSSGANVPTF.

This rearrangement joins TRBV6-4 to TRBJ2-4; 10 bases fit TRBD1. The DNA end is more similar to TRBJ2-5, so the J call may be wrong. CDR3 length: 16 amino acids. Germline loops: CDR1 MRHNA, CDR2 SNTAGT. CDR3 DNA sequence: TGTGCCAGCAGTGACTCCACGACAGGGGGCAAGGAGACCCAGTACTTC. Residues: CASSDSTTGGKETQYF.

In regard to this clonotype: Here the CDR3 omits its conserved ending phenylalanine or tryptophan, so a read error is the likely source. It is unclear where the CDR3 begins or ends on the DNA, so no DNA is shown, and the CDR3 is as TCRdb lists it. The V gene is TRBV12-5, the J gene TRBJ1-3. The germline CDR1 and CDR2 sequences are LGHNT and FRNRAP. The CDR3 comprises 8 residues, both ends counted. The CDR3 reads CASGLVRG.

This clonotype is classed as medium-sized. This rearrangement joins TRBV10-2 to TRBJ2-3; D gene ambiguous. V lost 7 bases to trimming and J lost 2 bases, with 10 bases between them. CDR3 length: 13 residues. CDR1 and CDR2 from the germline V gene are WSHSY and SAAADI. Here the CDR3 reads CASTLVITDTQYF. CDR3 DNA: TGCGCCAGCACCTTAGTGATCACAGATACGCAGTATTTT.

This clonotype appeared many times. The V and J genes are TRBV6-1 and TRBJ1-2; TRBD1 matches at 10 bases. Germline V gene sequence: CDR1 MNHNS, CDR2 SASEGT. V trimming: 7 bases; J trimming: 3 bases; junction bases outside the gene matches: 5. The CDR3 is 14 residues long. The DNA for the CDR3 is TGTGCCAGCACCCCAGGGACAGGGGACTATGGCTACACCTTC. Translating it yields CASTPGTGDYGYTF.

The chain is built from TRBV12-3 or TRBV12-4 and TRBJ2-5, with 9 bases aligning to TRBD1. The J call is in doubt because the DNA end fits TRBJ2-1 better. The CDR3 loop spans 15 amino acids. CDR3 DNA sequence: TGTGCCAGCACCTTCGGACAGGGGACTAACAATGAGCAGTTCTTC. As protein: CASTFGQGTNNEQFF.